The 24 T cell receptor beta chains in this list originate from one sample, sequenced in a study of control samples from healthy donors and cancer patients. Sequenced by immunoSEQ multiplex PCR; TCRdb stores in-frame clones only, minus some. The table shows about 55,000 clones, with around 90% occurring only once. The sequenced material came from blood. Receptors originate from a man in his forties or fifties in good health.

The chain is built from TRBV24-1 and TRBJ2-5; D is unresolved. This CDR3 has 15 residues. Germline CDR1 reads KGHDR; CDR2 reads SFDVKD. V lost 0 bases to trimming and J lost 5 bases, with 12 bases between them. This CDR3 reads CATSDLSRRGETQYF. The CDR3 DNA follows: TGTGCCACCAGTGATTTGTCACGGCGTGGGGAGACCCAGTACTTC.

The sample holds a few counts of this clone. Here the CDR3 DNA reads TGTGCCAGCAGCCAAGCTCAGGGCGGCGAGCAGTACTTC. This encodes CASSQAQGGEQYF. The chain links TRBV3-1 (or the pseudogene TRBV3-2) to TRBJ2-7; D possibly corresponds to TRBD1 (5 bases). The CDR3 is 13 residues long. Germline V gene sequence: CDR1 LGHDT, CDR2 YNNKEL (reference sequence). Between the trimmed V and J ends, which lost 1 base and 6 bases, there was a span of 10 bases.

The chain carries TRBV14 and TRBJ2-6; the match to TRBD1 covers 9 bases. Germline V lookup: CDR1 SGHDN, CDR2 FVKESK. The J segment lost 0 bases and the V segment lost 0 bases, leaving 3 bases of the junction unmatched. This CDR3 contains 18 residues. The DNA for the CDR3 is TGTGCCAGCAGCCAAGATAAGGGACAGGGCTCTGGGGCCAACGTCCTGACTTTC. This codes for CASSQDKGQGSGANVLTF.

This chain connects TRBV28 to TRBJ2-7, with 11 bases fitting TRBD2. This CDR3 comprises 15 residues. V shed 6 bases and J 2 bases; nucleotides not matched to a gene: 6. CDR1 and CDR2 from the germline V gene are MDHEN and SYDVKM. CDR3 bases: TGTGCCAGCAGCCCGACTAGCGGGGCGACCTACGAGCAGTACTTC. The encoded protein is CASSPTSGATYEQYF.

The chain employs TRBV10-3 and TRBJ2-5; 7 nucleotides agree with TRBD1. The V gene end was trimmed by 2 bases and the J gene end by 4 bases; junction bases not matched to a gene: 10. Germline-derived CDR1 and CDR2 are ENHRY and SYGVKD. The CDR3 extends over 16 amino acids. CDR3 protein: CAISEGSRDSTETQYF. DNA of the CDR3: TGTGCCATCAGTGAGGGAAGCCGGGACAGCACAGAGACCCAGTACTTC.

The CDR3 DNA sequence: TGTGCCAGCAGTTACTCGAGGAACACAGATACGCAGTATTTT. Residues: CASSYSRNTDTQYF. The chain has TRBV6-2 or TRBV6-3 and TRBJ2-3, with D unresolved. CDR3 length: 14 amino acids. V shed 0 bases and J shed 2 bases, with 6 bases lying between them. CDR1 MNHEY and CDR2 SVGEGT come from the germline V gene.

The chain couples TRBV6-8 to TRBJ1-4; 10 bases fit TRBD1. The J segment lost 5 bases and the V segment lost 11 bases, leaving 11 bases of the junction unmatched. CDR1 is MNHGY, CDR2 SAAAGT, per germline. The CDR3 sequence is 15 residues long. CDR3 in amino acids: CAGGQGPTSNEKLFF. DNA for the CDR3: TGTGCCGGGGGACAGGGGCCGACTTCGAATGAAAAACTGTTTTTT.

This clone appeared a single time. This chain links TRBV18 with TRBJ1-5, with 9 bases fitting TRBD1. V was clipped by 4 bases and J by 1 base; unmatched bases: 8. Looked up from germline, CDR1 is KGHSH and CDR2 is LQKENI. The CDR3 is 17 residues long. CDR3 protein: CASSRGQGIASNQPQHF. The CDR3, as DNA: TGTGCCAGCTCACGGGGACAGGGCATTGCGAGCAATCAGCCCCAGCATTTT.

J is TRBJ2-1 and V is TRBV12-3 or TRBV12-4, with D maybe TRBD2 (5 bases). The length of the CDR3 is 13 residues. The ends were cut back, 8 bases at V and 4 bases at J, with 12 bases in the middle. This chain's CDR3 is CASGGGSYNEQFF. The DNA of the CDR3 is TGTGCCAGCGGAGGCGGATCATACAATGAGCAGTTCTTC.

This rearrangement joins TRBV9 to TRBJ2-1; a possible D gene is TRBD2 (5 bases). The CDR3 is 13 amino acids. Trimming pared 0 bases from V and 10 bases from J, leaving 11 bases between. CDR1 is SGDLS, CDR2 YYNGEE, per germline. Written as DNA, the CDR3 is TGTGCCAGCAGCGTAGTTGAGGGCTTGGAGCAGTTCTTC. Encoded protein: CASSVVEGLEQFF.

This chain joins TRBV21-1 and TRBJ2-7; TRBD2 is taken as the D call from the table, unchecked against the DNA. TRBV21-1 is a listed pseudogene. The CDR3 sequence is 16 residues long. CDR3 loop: CASSPAWASGYYEQYF. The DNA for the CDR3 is TGTGCCAGCAGCCCCGCCTGGGCTAGCGGGTACTACGAGCAGTACTTC.

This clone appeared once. Here the CDR3 DNA reads TGTGCCAGTAGTAAGGGGGCTGGCAATCAGCCCCAGCATTTT. This translates into CASSKGAGNQPQHF. The chain is built from TRBV19 and TRBJ1-5; 7 bases are a match to TRBD1. This CDR3 is built from 14 residues. Germline V lookup: CDR1 LNHDA, CDR2 SQIVND (reference sequence). V lost 4 bases, J lost 2 bases, and 2 bases stayed unmatched.

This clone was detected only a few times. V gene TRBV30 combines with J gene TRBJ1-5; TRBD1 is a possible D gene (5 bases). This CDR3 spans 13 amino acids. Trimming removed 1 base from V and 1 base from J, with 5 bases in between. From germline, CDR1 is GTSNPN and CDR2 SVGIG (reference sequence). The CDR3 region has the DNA TGTGCCTGGAGTGGGGACAGCAATCAGCCCCAGCATTTT. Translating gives CAWSGDSNQPQHF.

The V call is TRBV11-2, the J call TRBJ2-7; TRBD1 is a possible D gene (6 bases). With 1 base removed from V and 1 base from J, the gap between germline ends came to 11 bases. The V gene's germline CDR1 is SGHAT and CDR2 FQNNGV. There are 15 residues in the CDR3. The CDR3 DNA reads TGTGCCAGCAGCTTAGTGGGGGCCGGGTCCTACGAGCAGTACTTC. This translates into CASSLVGAGSYEQYF.

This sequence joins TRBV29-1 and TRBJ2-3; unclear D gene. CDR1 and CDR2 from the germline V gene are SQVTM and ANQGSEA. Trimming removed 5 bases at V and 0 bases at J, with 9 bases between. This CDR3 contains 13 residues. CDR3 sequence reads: CSVLTASTDTQYF. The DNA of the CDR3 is TGCAGCGTTTTGACGGCTAGCACAGATACGCAGTATTTT.

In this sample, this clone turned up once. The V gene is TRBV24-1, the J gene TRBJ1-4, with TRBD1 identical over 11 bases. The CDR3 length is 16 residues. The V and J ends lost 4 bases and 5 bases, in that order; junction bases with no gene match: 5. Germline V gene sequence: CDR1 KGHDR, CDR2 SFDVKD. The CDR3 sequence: CATSEHGTGGNEKLFF. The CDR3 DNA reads TGTGCCACCAGTGAGCATGGGACAGGGGGGAATGAAAAACTGTTTTTT.

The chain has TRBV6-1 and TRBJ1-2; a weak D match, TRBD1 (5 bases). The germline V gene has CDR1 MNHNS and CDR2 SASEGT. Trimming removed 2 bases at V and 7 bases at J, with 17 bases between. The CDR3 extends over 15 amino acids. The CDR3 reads CASSEREGPRGGYTF. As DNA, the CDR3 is TGTGCCAGCAGTGAACGAGAGGGACCCAGAGGTGGCTACACCTTC.

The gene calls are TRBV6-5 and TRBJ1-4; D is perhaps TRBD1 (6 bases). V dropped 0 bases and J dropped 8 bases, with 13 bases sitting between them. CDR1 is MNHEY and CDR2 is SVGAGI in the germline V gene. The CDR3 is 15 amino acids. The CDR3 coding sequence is TGTGCCAGCAGTTACTCGGCAGGGGAAGTGGAAAAACTGTTTTTT. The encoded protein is CASSYSAGEVEKLFF.

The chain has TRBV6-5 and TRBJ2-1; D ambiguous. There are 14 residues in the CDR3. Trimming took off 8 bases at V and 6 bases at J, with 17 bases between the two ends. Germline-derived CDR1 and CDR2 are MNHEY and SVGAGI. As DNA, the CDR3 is TGTGCCAGCCTTGATTGGCCCACAGCCAATGAGCAGTTCTTC. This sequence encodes CASLDWPTANEQFF.

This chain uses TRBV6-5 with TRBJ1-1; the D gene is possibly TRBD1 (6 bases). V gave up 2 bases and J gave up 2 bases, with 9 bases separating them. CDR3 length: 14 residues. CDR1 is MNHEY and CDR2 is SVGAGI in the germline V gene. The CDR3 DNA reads TGTGCCAGCAGTTACCTACAGGGAAACACTGAAGCTTTCTTT. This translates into CASSYLQGNTEAFF.

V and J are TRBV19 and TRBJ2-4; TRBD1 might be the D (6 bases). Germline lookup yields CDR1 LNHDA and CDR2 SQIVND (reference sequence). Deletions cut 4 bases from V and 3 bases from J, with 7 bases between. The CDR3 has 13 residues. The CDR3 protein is CASSTGVKNIQYF. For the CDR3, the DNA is TGTGCCAGTAGTACAGGGGTCAAAAACATTCAGTACTTC.

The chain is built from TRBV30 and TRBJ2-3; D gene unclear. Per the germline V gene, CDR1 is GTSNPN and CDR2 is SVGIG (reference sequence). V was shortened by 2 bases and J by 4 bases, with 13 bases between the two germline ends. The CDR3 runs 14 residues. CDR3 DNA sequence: TGTGCCTGGAGTAATACGGTCCCTCCAGATACGCAGTATTTT. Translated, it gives CAWSNTVPPDTQYF. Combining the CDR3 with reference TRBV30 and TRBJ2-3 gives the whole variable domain SQTIHQWPATLVQPVGSPLSLECTVEGTSNPNLYWYRQAAGRGLQLLFYSVGIGQISSEVPQNLSASRPQDRQFILSSKKLLLSDSGFYLCAWSNTVPPDTQYFGPGTRLTVL.

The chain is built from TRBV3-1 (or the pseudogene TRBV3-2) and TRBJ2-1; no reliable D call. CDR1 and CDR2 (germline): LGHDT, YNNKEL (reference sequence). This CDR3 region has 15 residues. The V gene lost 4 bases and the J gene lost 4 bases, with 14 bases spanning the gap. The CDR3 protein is CASSLDIGPYNEQFF. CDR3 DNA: TGTGCCAGCAGCCTAGACATAGGCCCTTACAATGAGCAGTTCTTC.

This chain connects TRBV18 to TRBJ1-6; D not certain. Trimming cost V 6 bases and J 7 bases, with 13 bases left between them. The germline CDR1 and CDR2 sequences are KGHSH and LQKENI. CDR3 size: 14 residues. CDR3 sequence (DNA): TGTGCCAGCTCTCGCGAGTCAGGAAATTCACCCCTCCACTTT. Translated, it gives CASSRESGNSPLHF.